Below, 24 T cell receptor beta chains from the same sample are listed, as sequenced in a study of naive and memory T cell subsets. The study, taken as a whole, reports: Especially in CD8 cells, naive repertoires contained a few larger clonotypes, possibly CD45RA-re-expressing memory cells.

An equimolar mix of two oligonucleotides served as the beta constant-region primer for TRBC1 and TRBC2. Ligated cDNA was amplified by four rounds of PCR with nested alpha and beta constant-region primers and SP2. Each CDR3 protein is one row after TCRdb ran MiXCR on the UMI-ligation and nested PCR reads. The data contain under 150,000 distinct CDR3 sequences, approximately 18% of them seen just once; the ten biggest clones take up 0.6% to 0.8%. These receptors lack a known antigen. The sample consisted of naive CD8+ T cells from blood. The receptors stem from a human donor in good health.

This clonotype has more than one count but fewer than ten. The chain has TRBV27 and TRBJ2-1; unclear D gene. V lost 4 bases and J lost 8, with 6 bases in between. The germline V gene has CDR1 MNHEY and CDR2 SMNVEV (reference sequence). The CDR3 totals 11 residues. DNA of the CDR3: TGTGCCAGCAGTTGGTTGGATGAGCAGTTCTTC. Translating gives CASSWLDEQFF.

This clonotype was observed a handful of times. The chain joins TRBV28 to TRBJ2-1; D is unresolved. Trimming took 3 bases from V and 4 from J, leaving 10 bases between them. CDR3 length equals 14 residues. Germline V gene lookup returns CDR1 MDHEN and CDR2 SYDVKM. This chain's CDR3 is CASSFGTTYNEQFF. The CDR3 nucleotides read TGTGCCAGCAGTTTCGGAACTACGTACAATGAGCAGTTCTTC.

The V and J genes are TRBV28 and TRBJ2-7; D is tentatively TRBD1 or TRBD2 (5 bases each). This CDR3 has 16 amino acids. The ends were cut back, 6 bases at V and 4 bases at J, with 22 bases in the middle. From germline, CDR1 is MDHEN and CDR2 SYDVKM. The CDR3 protein is CASSPGTDGVLYEQYF. The CDR3 bases are TGTGCCAGCAGCCCTGGGACGGACGGGGTGTTATACGAGCAGTACTTC. Full variable domain (remainder filled in from reference TRBV28 and TRBJ2-7): DVKVTQSSRYLVKRTGEKVFLECVQDMDHENMFWYRQDPGLGLRLIYFSYDVKMKEKGDIPEGYSVSREKKERFSLILESASTNQTSMYLCASSPGTDGVLYEQYFGPGTRLTVT.

This clonotype has just a few counts. This chain uses TRBV28 with TRBJ2-5; 7 bases line up with TRBD2. This CDR3 is built from 12 residues. CDR1 MDHEN and CDR2 SYDVKM come from the germline V gene. Germline trimming cut 7 bases from V and 4 bases from J; bases unmatched to any gene: 3. CDR3 region: CASNSGGETQYF. The CDR3 region has the DNA TGTGCCAGCAACTCGGGAGGAGAGACCCAGTACTTC.

This clonotype was seen only a few times. The gene calls are TRBV29-1 and TRBJ2-5, with a tentative D call TRBD2 (5 bases). This CDR3 contains 13 residues. The V gene's germline CDR1 is SQVTM and CDR2 ANQGSEA. Between the trimmed V and J ends, which lost 0 bases and 3 bases, there was a span of 8 bases. The CDR3 here is CSVEEAGEETQYF. CDR3 DNA sequence: TGCAGCGTTGAAGAGGCCGGGGAAGAGACCCAGTACTTC.

This clonotype came up a few times. The CDR3 loop reads CASSQAPGTGAREQFF. CDR3 bases: TGTGCCAGCAGCCAAGCCCCCGGGACAGGGGCACGGGAGCAGTTCTTC. The rearrangement links TRBV3-1 to TRBJ2-1; 10 nucleotides align to TRBD1. CDR1 and CDR2 (germline): LGHDT, YNNKEL (reference sequence). The CDR3 sequence is 16 residues long. The J segment lost 10 bases and the V segment lost 1 base, leaving 10 bases of the junction unmatched.

This clonotype was seen only a few times. The chain is built from TRBV6-5 and TRBJ1-2, with TRBD1 identical over 8 bases. CDR1 is MNHEY and CDR2 is SVGAGI in the germline V gene. V gave up 5 bases and J gave up 8 bases; unmatched junction bases: 13. There are 15 residues in the CDR3. The CDR3 is CASSPLGTGGRGYTF. The CDR3, as DNA: TGTGCCAGCAGTCCCTTAGGGACAGGTGGGAGAGGCTACACCTTC.

This clonotype occurred a few times. The chain has TRBV5-5 and TRBJ1-5, with D hard to call. With 2 bases removed from V and 4 bases from J, the gap between germline ends came to 10 bases. CDR1 and CDR2 (germline): SGHKS, YYEKEE (reference sequence). The CDR3 spans 14 residues. CDR3 bases: TGTGCCAGCAGCTTCGGCCCGGGGAATCAGCCCCAGCATTTT. Translation gives CASSFGPGNQPQHF.

This sequence joins TRBV20-1 and TRBJ2-1; 8 nucleotides line up with TRBD2. This CDR3 is 14 amino acids long. Germline CDR1 is DFQATT and CDR2 is SNEGSKA (reference sequence). The CDR3 is CSLAGSSSYNEQFF. As DNA, the CDR3 is TGCAGCCTAGCGGGTTCTAGCTCCTACAATGAGCAGTTCTTC.

A few counts support this clonotype. This sequence joins TRBV7-6 and TRBJ2-7; 9 nucleotides align to TRBD1. CDR1 SGHVS and CDR2 FNYEAQ come from the germline V gene. Unmatched junction bases numbered 11, after V lost 5 bases and J lost 3 bases. The CDR3 is 16 residues long. CDR3 nucleotides: TGTGCCAGCAGCCAAGGACAGGGGCCCACCGTCTACGAGCAGTACTTC. Amino acids: CASSQGQGPTVYEQYF.

This clonotype showed up just a few times. The chain recombines TRBV29-1 with TRBJ2-1, with 7 bases lining up with TRBD1. V gave up 4 bases and J gave up 4 bases; unmatched junction bases: 1. The germline V gene encodes CDR1 SQVTM and CDR2 ANQGSEA. The CDR3 spans 12 residues. The CDR3: CSVGQGYNEQFF. The CDR3 DNA sequence: TGCAGCGTTGGACAGGGTTACAATGAGCAGTTCTTC.

This clonotype was seen more than once but under ten times. The V and J genes are TRBV28 and TRBJ2-1; 12 nucleotides line up with TRBD2. Trimming removed 2 bases from V and 4 bases from J; junction bases left unmatched: 3. The CDR3 spans 16 residues. CDR1 and CDR2 (germline): MDHEN, SYDVKM. CDR3 amino acids: CASSLGTSGRYNEQFF. The CDR3 nucleotides are TGTGCCAGCAGTTTAGGGACTAGCGGGCGATACAATGAGCAGTTCTTC. Looking up the rest from reference TRBV28 and TRBJ2-1 gives the full variable domain: DVKVTQSSRYLVKRTGEKVFLECVQDMDHENMFWYRQDPGLGLRLIYFSYDVKMKEKGDIPEGYSVSREKKERFSLILESASTNQTSMYLCASSLGTSGRYNEQFFGPGTRLTVL.

In this sample, this clonotype turned up a few times. The chain uses TRBV12-3 or TRBV12-4 and TRBJ2-7; D unresolved. Deletions cut 5 bases from V and 6 bases from J, with 11 bases between. The CDR3 loop spans 12 amino acids. The chain's CDR3 is CASSRSPGEQYF. The CDR3, as DNA: TGTGCCAGCAGTAGGTCCCCGGGCGAGCAGTACTTC.

This clonotype was seen a handful of times. The rearrangement joins TRBV7-9 to TRBJ1-1, with D possibly being TRBD1 (5 bases). Trimming shortened V by 4 bases and J by 6 bases, and 9 bases separated the two germline ends. This CDR3 region has 12 residues. Germline values: CDR1 SEHNR, CDR2 FQNEAQ (reference sequence). Written as DNA, the CDR3 is TGTGCCAGCAGCTACGACAGCCCTGAAGCTTTCTTT. Encoded protein: CASSYDSPEAFF.

The genes are TRBV4-1 and TRBJ1-6; D is unclear. This CDR3 has 13 amino acids. Germline loops: CDR1 MGHRA, CDR2 YSYEKL. The ends were cut back, 5 bases at V and 13 bases at J, with 15 bases in the middle. CDR3 loop: CASSSGDRSPLHF. The CDR3 DNA follows: TGCGCCAGCAGCTCCGGCGATCGTTCCCCCCTCCACTTT.

This clonotype was counted only a few times. The chain links TRBV28 to TRBJ2-7, with D possibly matching TRBD2 (6 bases). The germline CDR1 and CDR2 sequences are MDHEN and SYDVKM. Trimming took 5 bases from V and 0 from J, leaving 11 bases between them. The CDR3 extends over 14 amino acids. CDR3 nucleotides: TGTGCCAGCAGTGGGGCGGGGAGCTCCTACGAGCAGTACTTC. It yields the protein CASSGAGSSYEQYF.

This clonotype was seen only a few times. The CDR3 loop reads CASSYGGRTEAFF. CDR3 DNA: TGTGCCAGCAGTTACGGGGGGAGAACTGAAGCTTTCTTT. The rearrangement joins TRBV6-5 to TRBJ1-1, with D tentatively TRBD1 (5 bases). The V gene's germline CDR1 is MNHEY and CDR2 SVGAGI. Trimming left V 2 bases short and J 5 bases short, with 9 bases between. There are 13 residues in the CDR3.

This rearrangement joins TRBV12-3 or TRBV12-4 to TRBJ2-5; D gene uncertain. CDR3 size: 13 residues. V was clipped by 4 bases and J by 5 bases, with 11 bases between them. This CDR3 is CASSSRVFETQYF. CDR3 sequence (DNA): TGTGCCAGCAGTTCTAGGGTTTTCGAGACCCAGTACTTC.

In its sample, this clonotype was seen once. This chain links TRBV18 with TRBJ2-1; 7 bases line up with TRBD2. Germline loops: CDR1 KGHSH, CDR2 LQKENI. This CDR3 is built from 16 residues. With 0 bases clipped from V and 4 bases from J, the junction kept 6 bases outside the gene matches. CDR3 nucleotides: TGTGCCAGCTCACCACCGGTCCGGGAGGCATACAATGAGCAGTTCTTC. It yields the protein CASSPPVREAYNEQFF.

The V call is TRBV9, the J call TRBJ2-1, with 9 bases that match TRBD2. CDR1 and CDR2 (germline): SGDLS, YYNGEE. Germline trimming cut 0 bases from V and 0 bases from J; bases unmatched to any gene: 4. The CDR3 runs to 17 residues. The CDR3 DNA follows: TGTGCCAGCAGCGTAGAGGGTAGCGGGAGCTCCTACAATGAGCAGTTCTTC. It codes for CASSVEGSGSSYNEQFF.

The chain employs TRBV12-3 or TRBV12-4 and TRBJ2-7, with 14 bases matching TRBD2. The CDR3 totals 14 residues. The V segment lost 6 bases and the J segment 10 bases; nucleotides outside the gene matches: 8. The CDR3 coding sequence is TGTGCCAGCAGCCTAAGGGGACTAGCGGGAGAACAGTACTTC. Amino acid sequence: CASSLRGLAGEQYF.

This clonotype was observed a few times. The chain is built from TRBV6-2 or TRBV6-3 and TRBJ1-3; D call uncertain. This CDR3 contains 16 residues. Deletions cut 6 bases from V and 1 base from J, with 16 bases between. CDR1 and CDR2 from the germline V gene are MNHEY and SVGEGT. CDR3 amino acids: CASSSEAPWSGNTIYF. DNA of the CDR3: TGTGCCAGCAGCTCCGAGGCGCCTTGGTCTGGAAACACCATATATTTT.

V and J are TRBV28 and TRBJ2-5; no clear D gene. CDR3 size: 18 residues. Deletions cut 3 bases from V and 3 bases from J, with 23 bases between. The germline gives CDR1 MDHEN, CDR2 SYDVKM. The CDR3 bases are TGTGCCAGCAGTTTTGGGCGTGAAGCAACCGAATGGGAAGAGACCCAGTACTTC. Encoded protein: CASSFGREATEWEETQYF.

The chain couples TRBV29-1 to TRBJ2-7, with a possible D match to TRBD1 (6 bases). The CDR3 is 15 amino acids. Germline values: CDR1 SQVTM, CDR2 ANQGSEA. V was trimmed by 4 bases and J by 3 bases, leaving 19 bases between them. CDR3: CSVVGWQGIFYEQYF. In nucleotides, the CDR3 is TGCAGCGTTGTCGGGTGGCAGGGGATCTTCTACGAGCAGTACTTC.